These T cell receptor beta chains were read from a single sample in a study of beta chain features in type 1 diabetes. Clones were read by immunoSEQ multiplex PCR, and TCRdb kept only the in-frame ones, dropping some. The sample holds under 450,000 clones, over 13% seen once. Sequencing was done on a sample of naive CD4+ T cells from blood. The source of these receptors is a woman aged 18-35 years in good health. CDR3s include the opening cysteine and the closing phenylalanine or tryptophan. The order of the fields is V gene, clone size, D gene, J gene, CDR3 DNA, CDR3 protein. D genes are given only for firm matches. Size tells how often a clone was seen (once, few, many) or the class of an expanded clone, and some rows leave it out.

TRBV19,few,-,TRBJ1-1,TGTGCCAGTAGTATAGTTAGCTTTCCTGAAGCTTTCTTT,CASSIVSFPEAFF
TRBV9,-,TRBD1,TRBJ1-2,TGTGCCAGCAGTGAACCCGGGACAGGGGTTTATGGCTACACCTTC,CASSEPGTGVYGYTF
TRBV18,-,TRBD2,TRBJ2-7,TGTGCCAGCTCACCCCCCTCGCGGGAGCCCTACGAGCAGTACTTC,CASSPPSREPYEQYF
TRBV7-2,-,-,TRBJ1-2,TGTGCCAGCAGCTCGTCTAGATCGTATGGCTACACCTTC,CASSSSRSYGYTF
TRBV9,few,-,TRBJ2-7,TGTGCCAGCAGCCCTCGACTTGCTATGGGCGAGCAGTACTTC,CASSPRLAMGEQYF
TRBV2,few,-,TRBJ1-4,TGTGCCAGCTCTCTGAGAGAACTGTTTTTT,CASSLRELFF
TRBV5-1,-,TRBD2,TRBJ2-5,TGCGCCAGCAGCTTGGGAGGGACTAGCGGAGGTTCGTTACAAGAGACCCAGTACTTC,CASSLGGTSGGSLQETQYF
TRBV21-1,few,-,TRBJ2-7,TGTGCCAGCAGCAAAGTTCGGGGATCTGGCTACGAGCAGTACTTC,CASSKVRGSGYEQYF
TRBV9,few,-,TRBJ2-2,TGTGCCAGCAGCGCCCGGCGGGTAGAGAACACCGGGGAGCTGTTTTTT,CASSARRVENTGELFF
TRBV27,few,TRBD1,TRBJ1-5,TGTGCCAGCCGCAGGGGGAATAGCAATCAGCCCCAGCATTTT,CASRRGNSNQPQHF
TRBV7-9,-,-,TRBJ1-1,TGTGCCAGCAGCTTAGCTCCAGGGTGGGACACTGAAGCTTTCTTT,CASSLAPGWDTEAFF
TRBV4-1,few,-,TRBJ1-1,TGCGCCAGCAGCCTGTGGACATCTACGGACACTGAAGCTTTCTTT,CASSLWTSTDTEAFF
TRBV30,few,TRBD1,TRBJ2-4,TGTGCCTGGGGTTCTACGCCGGGGACAGTTCTTTTAGCCAAAAACATTCAGTACTTC,CAWGSTPGTVLLAKNIQYF
TRBV7-9,few,TRBD1,TRBJ2-7,TGTGCCAGCAGCCCGGGACAGCACTACGAGCAGTACTTC,CASSPGQHYEQYF
TRBV15,-,TRBD2,TRBJ2-1,TGTGCCACCAGGAGAACGAATAGCGGGAGCCGCCATGAGCAGTTCTTC,CATRRTNSGSRHEQFF
TRBV5-1,few,-,TRBJ2-1,TGCGCCAGCAGCTTGACCCAGGTGCTCAATGAGCAGTTCTTC,CASSLTQVLNEQFF
TRBV18,-,-,TRBJ2-2,TGTGCCAGCTCACCCCGGGGGACTCGGAACACCGGGGAGCTGTTTTTT,CASSPRGTRNTGELFF
TRBV28,few,-,TRBJ2-7,TGTGCCAGCAGACCCACAGGGAAGGGCCACGAGCAGTACTTC,CASRPTGKGHEQYF
TRBV28,once,TRBD2,TRBJ2-7,TGTGCCAGCCCCCCCCCGGCTGGCGGGAGCTACGAGCAGTACTTC,CASPPPAGGSYEQYF
TRBV6-5,-,TRBD2,TRBJ2-3,TGTGCCAGCAGTTACGGGGGACTAGCGGGAATAGATACGCAGTATTTT,CASSYGGLAGIDTQYF
TRBV2,few,-,TRBJ1-5,TGTGCCAGCAGTGATCACACACAGCCCCAGCATTTT,CASSDHTQPQHF
TRBV2,-,-,TRBJ1-5,TGTGCCAGCAGGGACAATCTTCAGCCCCAGCATTTT,CASRDNLQPQHF
TRBV28,few,-,TRBJ2-7,TGTGCCAGTCAGTCGTCAGGACACCCCTACGAGCAGTACTTC,CASQSSGHPYEQYF
TRBV7-2,-,TRBD2,TRBJ2-1,TGTGCCAGCAGGGACAGGGGGACTAGCGGGAGGGCCACAAATGAGCAGTTCTTC,CASRDRGTSGRATNEQFF
TRBV7-9,-,-,TRBJ2-4,TGTGCCAGCAGCTTAGAAGGGGGAGCCAAAAACATTCAGTACTTC,CASSLEGGAKNIQYF
TRBV15,-,-,TRBJ2-7,TGTGCCACCAGCAGACAGGTACCCCCCTACGAGCAGTACTTC,CATSRQVPPYEQYF
TRBV7-2,few,-,TRBJ2-3,TGTGCCAGCAGCTTAGGATCTAGAAGACTACCAAATACGCAGTATTTT,CASSLGSRRLPNTQYF
TRBV15,-,TRBD2,TRBJ2-3,TGTGCCACCAGCAGCATGACTAGCGGGAGGTTTACAGATACGCAGTATTTT,CATSSMTSGRFTDTQYF
TRBV28,-,TRBD2,TRBJ2-7,TGTGCCAGCAGTTTGGGACTAGCCTACGAGCAGTACTTC,CASSLGLAYEQYF
TRBV25-1,-,TRBD1,TRBJ2-1,TGTGCCAGCGGGGGACAGGGCACCTACAATGAGCAGTTCTTC,CASGGQGTYNEQFF
TRBV5-1,few,-,TRBJ1-2,TGCGCCAGCAGCTTGGAACGGACACATGGGCATGGCTACACCTTC,CASSLERTHGHGYTF
TRBV25-1,few,TRBD2,TRBJ2-1,TGTGCCAGCACTCTTCCGGGACTAGCGGGGAATGAGCAGTTCTTC,CASTLPGLAGNEQFF
TRBV9,few,-,TRBJ2-7,TGTGCCAGCAGCGTAGGGAGGTTAACCTACGAGCAGTACTTC,CASSVGRLTYEQYF
TRBV9,-,-,TRBJ2-7,TGTGCCAGCAGCGAAAAGCGGGCTACCTACGAGCAGTACTTC,CASSEKRATYEQYF
TRBV29-1,few,-,TRBJ2-7,TGCAGCGTTGTAAGGGGGGGCGAGCAGTACTTC,CSVVRGGEQYF
TRBV7-9,few,-,TRBJ2-3,TGTGCCAGCACCTCAGGGGACGTCACAGATACGCAGTATTTT,CASTSGDVTDTQYF
TRBV7-2,-,-,TRBJ1-6,TGTGCCAGCAGCTTAATCGGTCCCCTCCACTTT,CASSLIGPLHF
TRBV30,few,-,TRBJ2-5,TGTGCCTGGGGGGGGAGTTCGACCCAGTACTTC,CAWGGSSTQYF
TRBV4-3,-,-,TRBJ1-2,TGCGCCAGCAGCTACGATGCCGGTAACTATGGCTACACCTTC,CASSYDAGNYGYTF
TRBV4-3,few,TRBD2,TRBJ2-1,TGCGCCAGCAGCCCGTTAGCCGGGACTAGTTCCAATGAGCAGTTCTTC,CASSPLAGTSSNEQFF
TRBV5-4,-,-,TRBJ2-7,TGTGCCAGCAGCCTAGCCTCGGGACAAACCTACGAGCAGTACTTC,CASSLASGQTYEQYF
TRBV30,-,-,TRBJ1-5,TGTGCCTGGAGTGGTTCGGGGGGCTTTCAGCCCCAGCATTTT,CAWSGSGGFQPQHF
TRBV15,-,TRBD2,TRBJ2-3,TGTGCCACCAGCAGAAGGACTAGCGGGGGAGATACGCAGTATTTT,CATSRRTSGGDTQYF
TRBV7-2,-,TRBD1,TRBJ2-5,TGTGCCAGCAGCCAAGCCCCCGGGACAGGGGAAGAGACCCAGTACTTC,CASSQAPGTGEETQYF
TRBV5-1,few,-,TRBJ1-2,TGCGCCAGCAGGGAGCCGGGTGTCTATGGCTACACCTTC,CASREPGVYGYTF
TRBV18,-,-,TRBJ2-7,TGTGCCAGCTCACCCCCCCCGGGAGCGTACGAGCAGTACTTC,CASSPPPGAYEQYF
TRBV7-9,-,-,TRBJ2-3,TGTGCCAGCAGCCTACGACAGGGCACAGATACGCAGTATTTT,CASSLRQGTDTQYF
TRBV29-1,-,TRBD2,TRBJ2-7,TGCAGCGTTGGGGAGGGCCCAAGGGAGCAGTACTTC,CSVGEGPREQYF
TRBV5-1,few,-,TRBJ1-2,TGCGCCAGCAGCTTGGAATTACAGGGCCATGGCTACACCTTC,CASSLELQGHGYTF
TRBV28,-,-,TRBJ2-5,TGTGCCAGCAGTGGGGCGGGACAAGAGACCCAGTACTTC,CASSGAGQETQYF
TRBV7-9,few,TRBD2,TRBJ2-1,TGTGCCAGCAGCTCCCGGCGACTAGCGGGAGAGCAGTTCTTC,CASSSRRLAGEQFF
TRBV21-1,-,-,TRBJ2-3,TGTGCCAGCAGCAAAGATAGGGGCAGGGGGCGATTT,CASSKDRGRGRF
TRBV28,-,TRBD1,TRBJ1-2,TGTGCCAGCAGTACGGGACAGAGCCACCTTGGCTACACCTTC,CASSTGQSHLGYTF
TRBV5-1,-,TRBD1,TRBJ1-5,TGCGCCAGCAGCATACAGGGGCCTCATAGCAATCAGCCCCAGCATTTT,CASSIQGPHSNQPQHF
TRBV5-1,few,TRBD1,TRBJ2-1,TGCGCCAGCAGCGCCGGGACAGGGGCCTACAATGAGCAGTTCTTC,CASSAGTGAYNEQFF